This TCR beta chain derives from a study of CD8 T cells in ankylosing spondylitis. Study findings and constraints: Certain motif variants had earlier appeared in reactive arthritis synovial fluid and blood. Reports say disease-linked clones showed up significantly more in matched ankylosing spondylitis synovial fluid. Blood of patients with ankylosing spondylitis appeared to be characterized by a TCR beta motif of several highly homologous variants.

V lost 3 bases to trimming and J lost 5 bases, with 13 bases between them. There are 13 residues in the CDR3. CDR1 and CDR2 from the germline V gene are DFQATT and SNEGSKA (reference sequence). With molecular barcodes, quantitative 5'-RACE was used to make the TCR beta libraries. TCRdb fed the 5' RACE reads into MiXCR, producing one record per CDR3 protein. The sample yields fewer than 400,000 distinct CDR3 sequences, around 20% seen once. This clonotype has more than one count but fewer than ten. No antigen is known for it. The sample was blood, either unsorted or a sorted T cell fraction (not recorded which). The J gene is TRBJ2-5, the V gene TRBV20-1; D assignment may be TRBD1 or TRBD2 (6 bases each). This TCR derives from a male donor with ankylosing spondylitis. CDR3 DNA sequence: TGCAGTGCTAGTTGGAGGGGGTGGGAGACCCAGTACTTC. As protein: CSASWRGWETQYF.